The clone carrying this TCR beta chain was seen repeatedly, ten times or more. Time point in this sample: patch test 2, 6 weeks after DPC sensitization. The treatment was: therapeutic diphenylcyclopropenone sensitization with weekly scalp DPC. TCRdb fed the RACE reads into MiXCR, producing one record per CDR3 protein. The sample lists a few hundred thousand distinct CDR3 sequences, roughly 6% occurring once. The length of the CDR3 is 15 residues. The V gene's germline CDR1 is LGHNA and CDR2 YSLEER. V dropped 0 bases and J dropped 7 bases, with 13 bases sitting between them. These data come from a study of human T cells and chemical hapten exposure.

Sequencing used whole blood, obtained in connection with sensitization to the hapten diphenylcyclopropenone (DPC). This chain uses TRBV4-3 with TRBJ1-5, with a tentative D call TRBD1 (5 bases). This TCR was recovered from a young woman with alopecia areata. Some clones in this sample may be carry-over from other donors' samples. CDR3 coding DNA: TGCGCCAGCAGCCAAGATCGCGGGGACGGGCAGCCCCAGCATTTT. This sequence encodes CASSQDRGDGQPQHF.